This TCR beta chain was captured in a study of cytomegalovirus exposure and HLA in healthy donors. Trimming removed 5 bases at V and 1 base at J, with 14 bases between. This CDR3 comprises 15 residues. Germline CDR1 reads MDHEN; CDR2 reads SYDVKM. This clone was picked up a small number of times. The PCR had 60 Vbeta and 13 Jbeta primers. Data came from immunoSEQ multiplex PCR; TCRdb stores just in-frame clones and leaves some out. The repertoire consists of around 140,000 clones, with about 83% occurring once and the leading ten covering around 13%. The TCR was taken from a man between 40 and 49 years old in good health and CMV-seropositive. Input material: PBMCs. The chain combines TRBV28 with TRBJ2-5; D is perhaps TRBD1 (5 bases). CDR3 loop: CASSPTTGSQETQYF. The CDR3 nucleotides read TGTGCCAGCAGTCCCACTACAGGTTCCCAAGAGACCCAGTACTTC.